This entry concerns a single T cell receptor (beta chain). The data originate from a study of multiple sclerosis patients with progressive multifocal leukoencephalopathy. Clones were read by immunoSEQ multiplex PCR, and TCRdb kept only the in-frame ones, dropping some. The sample holds roughly 30,000 clones, approximately 90% seen once. Time point defined: before natalizumab initiation. The sequenced material came from PBMCs. The sequence came from a human donor with multiple sclerosis.

CDR3 sequence reads: CASSMTGNEQFF. The CDR3 DNA is TGTGCCAGCAGCATGACAGGGAATGAGCAGTTCTTC. The chain combines TRBV6-5 with TRBJ2-1; 7 bases fit TRBD1. From germline, CDR1 is MNHEY and CDR2 SVGAGI. The CDR3 consists of 12 residues. The trim removed 6 bases at V and 7 bases at J, leaving 3 bases unmatched.